This TCR beta chain was recovered during a study of monozygotic twins with inflammatory bowel disease. Germline loops: CDR1 GTSNPN, CDR2 SVGIG (reference sequence). The CDR3 has 12 residues. TCRdb derives one entry per CDR3 protein from the 5' RACE reads, leaving out DNA. In total, the table holds about 450,000 distinct CDR3 sequences. Sequencing input: blood. V usage is TRBV30 and J usage is TRBJ2-2. This clonotype was obtained from a human donor with ulcerative colitis or Crohn's disease, or a healthy co-twin of an affected twin (not recorded which). CDR3 sequence reads: CAWTAQPGELIF.